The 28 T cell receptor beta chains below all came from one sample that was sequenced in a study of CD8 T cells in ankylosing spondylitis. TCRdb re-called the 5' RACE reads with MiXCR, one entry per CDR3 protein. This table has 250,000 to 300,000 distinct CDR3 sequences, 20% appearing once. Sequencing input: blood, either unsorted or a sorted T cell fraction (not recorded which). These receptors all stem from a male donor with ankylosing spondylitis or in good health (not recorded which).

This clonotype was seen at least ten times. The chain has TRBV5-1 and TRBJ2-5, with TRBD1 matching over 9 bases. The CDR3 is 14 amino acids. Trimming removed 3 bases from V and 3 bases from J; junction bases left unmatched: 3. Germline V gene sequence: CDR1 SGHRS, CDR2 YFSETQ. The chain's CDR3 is CASSSGTGKETQYF. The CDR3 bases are TGCGCCAGCAGCTCCGGGACAGGGAAAGAGACCCAGTACTTC.

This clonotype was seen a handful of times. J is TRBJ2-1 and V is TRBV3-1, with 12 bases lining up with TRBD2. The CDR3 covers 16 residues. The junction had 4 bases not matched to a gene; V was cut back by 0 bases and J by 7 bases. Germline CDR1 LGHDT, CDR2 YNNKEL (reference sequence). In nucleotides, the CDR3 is TGTGCCAGCAGCCAAGAGACGGGACTAGCGGGTAATGAGCAGTTCTTC. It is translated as CASSQETGLAGNEQFF.

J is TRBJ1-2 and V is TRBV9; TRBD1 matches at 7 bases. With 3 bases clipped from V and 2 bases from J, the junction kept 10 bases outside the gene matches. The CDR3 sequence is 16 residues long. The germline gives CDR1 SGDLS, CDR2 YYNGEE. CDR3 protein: CASSARDSRGNYGYTF. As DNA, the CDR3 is TGTGCCAGCAGCGCAAGGGACAGCCGGGGAAACTATGGCTACACCTTC.

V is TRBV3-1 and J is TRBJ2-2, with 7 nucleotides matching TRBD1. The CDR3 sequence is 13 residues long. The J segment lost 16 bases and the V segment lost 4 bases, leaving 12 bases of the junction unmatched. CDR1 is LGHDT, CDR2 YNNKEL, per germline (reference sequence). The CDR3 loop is CASSRGGTGDKFF. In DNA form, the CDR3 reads TGTGCCAGCAGCCGAGGTGGCACAGGGGATAAGTTTTTT.

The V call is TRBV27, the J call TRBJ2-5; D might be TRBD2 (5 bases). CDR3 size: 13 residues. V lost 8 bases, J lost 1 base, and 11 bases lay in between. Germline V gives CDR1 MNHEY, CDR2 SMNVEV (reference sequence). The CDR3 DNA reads TGTGCCAGCTGGAGCGGAAGCCAAGAGACCCAGTACTTC. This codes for CASWSGSQETQYF.

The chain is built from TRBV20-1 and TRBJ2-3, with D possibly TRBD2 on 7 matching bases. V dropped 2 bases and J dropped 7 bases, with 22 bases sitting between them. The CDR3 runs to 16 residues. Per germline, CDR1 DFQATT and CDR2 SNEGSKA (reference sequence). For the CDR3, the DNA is TGCAGTGCTAGAAGGGGGGGCGGGGGCCTATCCTATACGCAGTATTTT. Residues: CSARRGGGGLSYTQYF.

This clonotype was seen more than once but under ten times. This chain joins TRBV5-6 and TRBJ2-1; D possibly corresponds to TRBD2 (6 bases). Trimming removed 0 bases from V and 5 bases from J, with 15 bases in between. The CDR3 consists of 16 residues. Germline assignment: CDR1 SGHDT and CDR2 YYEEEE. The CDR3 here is CASSLDPGGLHNEQFF. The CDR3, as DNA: TGTGCCAGCAGCTTGGACCCCGGGGGACTGCACAATGAGCAGTTCTTC.

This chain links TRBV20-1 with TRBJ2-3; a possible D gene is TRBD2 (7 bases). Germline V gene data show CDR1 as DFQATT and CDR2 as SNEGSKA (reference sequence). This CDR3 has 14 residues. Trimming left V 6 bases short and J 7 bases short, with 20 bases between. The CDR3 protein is CSASGAGDMYTQYF. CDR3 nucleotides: TGCAGTGCGTCGGGGGCGGGAGATATGTATACGCAGTATTTT.

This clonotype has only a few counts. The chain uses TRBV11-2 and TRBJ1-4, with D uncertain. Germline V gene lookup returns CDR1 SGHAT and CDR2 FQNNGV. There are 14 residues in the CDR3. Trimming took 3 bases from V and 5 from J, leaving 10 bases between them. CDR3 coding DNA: TGTGCCAGCAGCTTTGATTTGGGCAATGAAAAACTGTTTTTT. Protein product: CASSFDLGNEKLFF.

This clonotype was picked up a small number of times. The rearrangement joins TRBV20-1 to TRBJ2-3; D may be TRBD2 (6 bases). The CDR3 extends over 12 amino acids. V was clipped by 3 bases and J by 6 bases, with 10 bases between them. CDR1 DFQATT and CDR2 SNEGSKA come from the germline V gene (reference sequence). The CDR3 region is CSASGGRDTQYF. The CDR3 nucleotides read TGCAGTGCTAGTGGTGGGAGGGATACGCAGTATTTT.

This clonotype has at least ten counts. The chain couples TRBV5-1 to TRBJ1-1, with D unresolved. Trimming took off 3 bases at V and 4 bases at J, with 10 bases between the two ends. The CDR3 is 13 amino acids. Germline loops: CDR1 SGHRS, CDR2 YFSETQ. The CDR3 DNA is TGCGCCAGCAGCTCCCTAAGTAGCACTGAAGCTTTCTTT. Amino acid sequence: CASSSLSSTEAFF. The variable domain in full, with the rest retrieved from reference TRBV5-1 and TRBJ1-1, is KAGVTQTPRYLIKTRGQQVTLSCSPISGHRSVSWYQQTPGQGLQFLFEYFSETQRNKGNFPGRFSGRQFSNSRSEMNVSTLELGDSALYLCASSSLSSTEAFFGQGTRLTVV.

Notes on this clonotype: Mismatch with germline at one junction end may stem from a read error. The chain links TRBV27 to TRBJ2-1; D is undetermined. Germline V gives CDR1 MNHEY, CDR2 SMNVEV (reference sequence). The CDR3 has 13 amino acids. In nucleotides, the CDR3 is TGTACCAGCAGTGGATTCCCAAAGTCCGAGCAGTTCTTC. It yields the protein CTSSGFPKSEQFF.

CDR3 region: CASSLAGIQNEKLFF. The CDR3 region has the DNA TGTGCCAGCAGCTTAGCCGGGATACAAAATGAAAAACTGTTTTTT. The rearrangement links TRBV7-2 to TRBJ1-4; no definite D call. Germline CDR1 is SGHTA and CDR2 is FQGNSA. The germline V and J ends were trimmed by 0 bases and 5 bases, with 10 bases remaining between them. The CDR3 sequence is 15 residues long.

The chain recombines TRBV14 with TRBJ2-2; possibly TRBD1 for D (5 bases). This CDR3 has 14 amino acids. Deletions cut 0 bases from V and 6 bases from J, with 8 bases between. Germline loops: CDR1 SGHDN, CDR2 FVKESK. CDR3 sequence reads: CASSQDLGAGELFF. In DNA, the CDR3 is TGTGCCAGCAGCCAAGACCTAGGGGCCGGGGAGCTGTTTTTT.

The CDR3 region has the DNA TGTGCCAGCAGCCCCTCCGGCGGCTACGAGCAGTACGTC. This encodes CASSPSGGYEQYV. The chain uses TRBV5-5 and TRBJ2-7, with D uncertain. Per the germline V gene, CDR1 is SGHKS and CDR2 is YYEKEE (reference sequence). The ends were cut back, 4 bases at V and 3 bases at J, with 11 bases in the middle. CDR3 length: 13 amino acids.

The CDR3: CASGLLPPGHSLYEQYV. DNA for the CDR3: TGTGCTAGTGGTTTGCTGCCTCCGGGACACTCTCTTTATGAGCAGTACGTC. This chain joins TRBV12-5 and TRBJ2-7; possible D gene TRBD1, 6 bases. CDR1 LGHNT and CDR2 FRNRAP come from the germline V gene. The V end lost 2 bases, the J end lost 7 bases, and 24 bases lay between the germline ends. This CDR3 comprises 17 residues.

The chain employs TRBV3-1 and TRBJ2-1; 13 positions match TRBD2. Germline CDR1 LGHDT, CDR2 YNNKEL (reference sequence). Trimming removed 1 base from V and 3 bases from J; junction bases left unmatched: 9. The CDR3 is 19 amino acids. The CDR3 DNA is TGTGCCAGCAGCCAAGTACTAGCGGGGGGGCAGTGGAGCTACAATGAGCAGTTCTTC. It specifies CASSQVLAGGQWSYNEQFF.

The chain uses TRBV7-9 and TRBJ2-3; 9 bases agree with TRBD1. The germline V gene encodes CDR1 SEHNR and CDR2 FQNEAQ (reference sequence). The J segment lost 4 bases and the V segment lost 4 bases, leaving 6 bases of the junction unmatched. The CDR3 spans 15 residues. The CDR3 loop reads CASSSGQGHADTQYF. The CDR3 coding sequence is TGTGCCAGCAGCTCAGGACAGGGGCACGCAGATACGCAGTATTTT.

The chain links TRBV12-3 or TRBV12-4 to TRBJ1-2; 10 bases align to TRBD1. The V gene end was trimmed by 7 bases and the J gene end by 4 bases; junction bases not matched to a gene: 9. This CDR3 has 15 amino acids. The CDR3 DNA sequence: TGTGCCAGCACCCCTGGACAGGGGGACCTCTATGGCTACACCTTC. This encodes CASTPGQGDLYGYTF.

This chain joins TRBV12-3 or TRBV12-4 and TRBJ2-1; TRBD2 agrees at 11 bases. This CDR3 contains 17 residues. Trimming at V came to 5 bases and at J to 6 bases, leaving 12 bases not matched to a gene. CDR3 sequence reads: CASSRTSGSSTVNEQFF. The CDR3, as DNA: TGTGCCAGCAGTCGGACTAGCGGGTCCTCAACCGTCAATGAGCAGTTCTTC.

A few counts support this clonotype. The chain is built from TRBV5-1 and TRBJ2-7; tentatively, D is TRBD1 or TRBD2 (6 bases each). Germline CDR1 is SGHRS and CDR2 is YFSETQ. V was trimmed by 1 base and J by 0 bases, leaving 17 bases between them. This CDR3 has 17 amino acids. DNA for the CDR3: TGCGCCAGCAGCTTGAGGGGGGTGGGAATTTTCTCCTACGAGCAGTACGTC. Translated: CASSLRGVGIFSYEQYV.

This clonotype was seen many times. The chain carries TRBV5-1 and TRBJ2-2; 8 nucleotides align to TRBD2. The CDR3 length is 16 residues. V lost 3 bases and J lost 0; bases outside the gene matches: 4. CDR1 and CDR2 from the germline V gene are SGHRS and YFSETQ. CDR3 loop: CASSSGAGANTGELFF. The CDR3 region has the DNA TGCGCCAGCAGCTCGGGAGCGGGGGCGAACACCGGGGAGCTGTTTTTT.

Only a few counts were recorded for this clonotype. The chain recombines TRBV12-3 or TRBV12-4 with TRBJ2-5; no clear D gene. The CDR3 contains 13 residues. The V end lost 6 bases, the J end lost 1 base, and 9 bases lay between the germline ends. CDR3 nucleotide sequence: TGTGCCAGCAGCCGTTCTACCCAAGAGACCCAGTACTTC. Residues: CASSRSTQETQYF.

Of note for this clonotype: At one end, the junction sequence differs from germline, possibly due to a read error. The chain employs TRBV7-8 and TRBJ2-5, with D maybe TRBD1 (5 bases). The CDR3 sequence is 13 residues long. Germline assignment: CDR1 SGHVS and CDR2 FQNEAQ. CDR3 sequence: CAISLGRQETQYF. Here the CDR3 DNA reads TGTGCCATCAGCCTGGGGCGGCAAGAGACCCAGTACTTC.

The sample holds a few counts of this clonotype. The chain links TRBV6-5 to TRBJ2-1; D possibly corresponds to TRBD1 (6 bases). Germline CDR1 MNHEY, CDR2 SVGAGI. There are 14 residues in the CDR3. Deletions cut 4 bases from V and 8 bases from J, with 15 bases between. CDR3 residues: CASSWDNPRDEQFF. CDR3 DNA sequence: TGTGCCAGCAGTTGGGACAACCCTCGGGATGAGCAGTTCTTC.

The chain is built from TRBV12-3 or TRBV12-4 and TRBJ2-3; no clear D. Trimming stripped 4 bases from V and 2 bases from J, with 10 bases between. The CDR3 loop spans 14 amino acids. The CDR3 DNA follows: TGTGCCAGCAGTTCGCGGTTGTCCACAGATACGCAGTATTTT. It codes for CASSSRLSTDTQYF.

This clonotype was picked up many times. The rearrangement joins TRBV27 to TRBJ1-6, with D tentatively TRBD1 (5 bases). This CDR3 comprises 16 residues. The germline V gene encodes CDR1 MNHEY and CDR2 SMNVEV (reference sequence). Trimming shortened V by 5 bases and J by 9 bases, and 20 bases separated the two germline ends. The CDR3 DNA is TGTGCCAGCAGTACACGGGCGTTCGGGGGGATTTCACCCCTCCACTTT. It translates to CASSTRAFGGISPLHF.

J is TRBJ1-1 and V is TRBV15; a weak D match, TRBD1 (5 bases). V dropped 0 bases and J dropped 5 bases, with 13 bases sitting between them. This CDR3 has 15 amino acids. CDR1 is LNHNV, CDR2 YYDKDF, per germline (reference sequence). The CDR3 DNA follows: TGTGCCACCAGCAGAGATCGGGAGGGGCGGACTGAAGCTTTCTTT. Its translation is CATSRDREGRTEAFF.